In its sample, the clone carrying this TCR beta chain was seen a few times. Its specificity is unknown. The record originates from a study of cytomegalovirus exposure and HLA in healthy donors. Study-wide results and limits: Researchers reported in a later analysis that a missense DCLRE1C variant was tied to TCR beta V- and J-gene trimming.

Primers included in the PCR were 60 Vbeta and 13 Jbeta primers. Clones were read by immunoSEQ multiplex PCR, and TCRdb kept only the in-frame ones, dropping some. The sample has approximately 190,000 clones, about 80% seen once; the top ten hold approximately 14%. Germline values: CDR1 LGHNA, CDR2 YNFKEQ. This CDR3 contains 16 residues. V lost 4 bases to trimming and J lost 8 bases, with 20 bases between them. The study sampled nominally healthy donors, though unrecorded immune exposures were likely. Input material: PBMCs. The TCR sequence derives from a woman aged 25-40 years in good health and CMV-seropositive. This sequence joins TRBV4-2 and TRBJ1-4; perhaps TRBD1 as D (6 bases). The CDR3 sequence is CASSPQTGGGREKLFF. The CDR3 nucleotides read TGTGCCAGCAGCCCTCAAACTGGCGGGGGCCGGGAAAAACTGTTTTTT.